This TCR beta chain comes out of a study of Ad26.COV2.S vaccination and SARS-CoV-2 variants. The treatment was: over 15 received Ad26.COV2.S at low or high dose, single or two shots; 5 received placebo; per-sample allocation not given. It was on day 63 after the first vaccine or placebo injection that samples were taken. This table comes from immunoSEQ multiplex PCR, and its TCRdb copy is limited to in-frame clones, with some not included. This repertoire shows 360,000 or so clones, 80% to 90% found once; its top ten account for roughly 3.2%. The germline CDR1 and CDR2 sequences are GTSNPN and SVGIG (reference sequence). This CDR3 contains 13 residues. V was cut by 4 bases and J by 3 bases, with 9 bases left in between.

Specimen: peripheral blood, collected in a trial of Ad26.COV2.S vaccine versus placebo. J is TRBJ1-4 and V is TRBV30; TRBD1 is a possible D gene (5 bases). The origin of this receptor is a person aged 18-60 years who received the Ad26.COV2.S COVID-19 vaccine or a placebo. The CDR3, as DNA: TGTGCCTGGAAAGGGACCCCTAATGAAAAACTGTTTTTT. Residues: CAWKGTPNEKLFF.